This T cell receptor (beta chain) was profiled in a study of cytomegalovirus exposure and HLA in healthy donors. A word on this clone: No antigen is known for it.

The J segment lost 5 bases and the V segment lost 7 bases, leaving 10 bases of the junction unmatched. Germline V CDR1 and CDR2: SGHNT, YYREEE (reference sequence). The CDR3 is made up of 15 amino acids. Study observations and caveats: Cytomegalovirus association was listed for about 160 TCR beta chains. Roughly even sequencing depth across donors was the assumption behind the presence/absence analyses.

Use of 60 Vbeta and 13 Jbeta primers characterized the PCR. Libraries were prepared by immunoSEQ multiplex PCR; TCRdb keeps only in-frame clonotypes and omits some of them. The top ten clones hold less than 5% of a sample with 100,000 or so clones, approximately 85% of them seen once. The sequence came from a man aged 25 to 40 in good health and CMV-seronegative. The specimen was PBMCs. The rearrangement links TRBV5-4 to TRBJ2-2; 8 bases agree with TRBD2. Here the CDR3 DNA reads TGTGCCAGCGGAACCGTAGCGGGGCGGACCGGGGAGCTGTTTTTT. It specifies CASGTVAGRTGELFF.